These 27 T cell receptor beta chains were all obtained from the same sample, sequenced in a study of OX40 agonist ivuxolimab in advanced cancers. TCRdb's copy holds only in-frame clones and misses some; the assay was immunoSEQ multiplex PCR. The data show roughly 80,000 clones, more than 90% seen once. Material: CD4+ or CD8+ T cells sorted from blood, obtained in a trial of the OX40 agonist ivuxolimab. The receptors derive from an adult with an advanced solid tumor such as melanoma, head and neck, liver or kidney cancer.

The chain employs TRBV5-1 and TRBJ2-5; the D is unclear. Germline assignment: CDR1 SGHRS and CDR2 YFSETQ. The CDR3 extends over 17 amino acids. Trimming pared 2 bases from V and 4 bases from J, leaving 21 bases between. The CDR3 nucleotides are TGCGCCAGCAGCTTTGGGCGGAGCAGGAGCGTTGGAGAGACCCAGTACTTC. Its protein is CASSFGRSRSVGETQYF.

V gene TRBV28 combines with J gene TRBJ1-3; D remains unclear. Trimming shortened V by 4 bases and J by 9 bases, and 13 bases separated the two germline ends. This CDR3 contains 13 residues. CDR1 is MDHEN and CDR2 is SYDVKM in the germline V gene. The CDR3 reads CASSSPERPTIYF. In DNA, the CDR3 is TGTGCCAGCAGTTCCCCAGAGAGGCCCACCATATATTTT.

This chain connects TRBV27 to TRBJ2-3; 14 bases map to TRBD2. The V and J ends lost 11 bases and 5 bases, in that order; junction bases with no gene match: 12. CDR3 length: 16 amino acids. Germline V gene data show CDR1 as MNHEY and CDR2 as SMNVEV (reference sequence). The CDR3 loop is CAARGTSGGSRDTQYF. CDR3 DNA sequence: TGTGCCGCCCGAGGGACTAGCGGGGGAAGCCGAGATACGCAGTATTTT.

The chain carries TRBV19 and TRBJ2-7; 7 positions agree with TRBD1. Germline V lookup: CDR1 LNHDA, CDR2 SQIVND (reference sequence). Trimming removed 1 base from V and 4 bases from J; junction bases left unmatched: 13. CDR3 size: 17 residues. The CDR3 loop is CASSIGLKSGQPYEQYF. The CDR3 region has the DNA TGTGCCAGTAGTATAGGCCTGAAGTCGGGACAGCCATACGAGCAGTACTTC.

The CDR3 protein is CASSLGWGGPTLSYEQYF. DNA for the CDR3: TGTGCCAGCAGCTTGGGGTGGGGCGGACCGACACTATCCTACGAGCAGTACTTC. The V call is TRBV7-2, the J call TRBJ2-7; D possibly corresponds to TRBD1 (5 bases). Germline lookup yields CDR1 SGHTA and CDR2 FQGNSA. This CDR3 has 18 amino acids. Trimming stripped 3 bases from V and 1 base from J, with 22 bases between.

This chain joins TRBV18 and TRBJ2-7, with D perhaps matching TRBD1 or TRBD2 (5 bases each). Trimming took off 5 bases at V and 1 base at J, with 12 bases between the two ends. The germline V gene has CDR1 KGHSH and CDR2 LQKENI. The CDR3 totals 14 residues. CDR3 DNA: TGTGCCAGCTCAAAACGGGACGGATCCTACGAGCAGTACTTC. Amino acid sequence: CASSKRDGSYEQYF.

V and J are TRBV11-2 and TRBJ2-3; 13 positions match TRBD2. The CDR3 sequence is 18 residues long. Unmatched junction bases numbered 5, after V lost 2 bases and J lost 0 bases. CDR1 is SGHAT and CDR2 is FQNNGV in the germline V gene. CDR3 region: CASSLKGTSGTSTDTQYF. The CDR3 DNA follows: TGTGCCAGCAGCTTAAAAGGGACTAGCGGGACTAGCACAGATACGCAGTATTTT.

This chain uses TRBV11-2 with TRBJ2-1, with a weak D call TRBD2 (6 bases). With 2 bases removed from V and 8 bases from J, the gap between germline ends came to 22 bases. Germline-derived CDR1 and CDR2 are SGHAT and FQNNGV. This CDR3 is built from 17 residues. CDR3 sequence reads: CASSLFVGGVRRDEQFF. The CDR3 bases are TGTGCCAGCAGCTTATTTGTGGGGGGTGTGAGGAGGGATGAGCAGTTCTTC.

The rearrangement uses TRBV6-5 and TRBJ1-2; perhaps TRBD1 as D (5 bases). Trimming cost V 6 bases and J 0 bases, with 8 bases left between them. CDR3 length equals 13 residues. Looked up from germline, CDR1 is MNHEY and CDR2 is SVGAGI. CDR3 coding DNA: TGTGCCAGCAGAGGACAAGCTAACTATGGCTACACCTTC. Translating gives CASRGQANYGYTF.

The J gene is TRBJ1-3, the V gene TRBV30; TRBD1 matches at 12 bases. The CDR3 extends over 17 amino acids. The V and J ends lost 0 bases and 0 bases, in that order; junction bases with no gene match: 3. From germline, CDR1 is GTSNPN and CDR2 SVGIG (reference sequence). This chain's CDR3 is CAWSVGTGGFSGNTIYF. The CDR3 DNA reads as TGTGCCTGGAGTGTGGGGACAGGGGGCTTCTCTGGAAACACCATATATTTT.

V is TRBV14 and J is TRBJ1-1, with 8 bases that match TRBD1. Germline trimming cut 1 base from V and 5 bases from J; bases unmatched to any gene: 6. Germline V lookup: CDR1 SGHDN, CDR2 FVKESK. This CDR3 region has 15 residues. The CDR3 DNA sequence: TGTGCCAGCAGCCAAGGAAGGACAGGGAGTACTGAAGCTTTCTTT. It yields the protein CASSQGRTGSTEAFF.

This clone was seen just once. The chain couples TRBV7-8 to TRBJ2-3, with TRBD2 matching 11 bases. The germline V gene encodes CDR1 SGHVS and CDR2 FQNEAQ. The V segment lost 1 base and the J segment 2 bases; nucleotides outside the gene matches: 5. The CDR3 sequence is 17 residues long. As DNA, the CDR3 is TGTGCCAGCAGCTTAGACGGACTAGCGGGCTTCACAGATACGCAGTATTTT. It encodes CASSLDGLAGFTDTQYF.

CDR3 region: CASSQAPGQEQFF. The CDR3 region has the DNA TGCGCCAGCAGCCAAGCCCCGGGACAGGAGCAGTTCTTC. The chain links TRBV4-1 to TRBJ2-1, with 7 bases identical to TRBD1. V shed 1 base, J shed 10 bases, and the junction held 4 bases outside the gene matches. This CDR3 has 13 residues. Per the germline V gene, CDR1 is MGHRA and CDR2 is YSYEKL.

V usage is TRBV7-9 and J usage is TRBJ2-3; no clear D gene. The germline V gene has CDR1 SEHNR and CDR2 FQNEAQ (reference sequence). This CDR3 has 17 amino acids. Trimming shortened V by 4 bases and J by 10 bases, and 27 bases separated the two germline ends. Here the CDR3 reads CASSSAPPGQYSVAQYF. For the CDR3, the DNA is TGTGCCAGCAGCTCAGCACCCCCAGGCCAGTATTCAGTGGCGCAGTATTTT. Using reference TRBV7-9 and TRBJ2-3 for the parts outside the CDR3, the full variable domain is DTGVSQNPRHKITKRGQNVTFRCDPISEHNRLYWYRQTLGQGPEFLTYFQNEAQLEKSRLLSDRFSAERPKGSFSTLEIQRTEQGDSAMYLCASSSAPPGQYSVAQYFGPGTRLTVL.

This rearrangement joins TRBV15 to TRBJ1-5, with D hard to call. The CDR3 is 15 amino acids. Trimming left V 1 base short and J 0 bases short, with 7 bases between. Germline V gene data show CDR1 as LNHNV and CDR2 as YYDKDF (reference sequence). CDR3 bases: TGTGCCACCAGCAGAGTGGTCGATAGCAATCAGCCCCAGCATTTT. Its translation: CATSRVVDSNQPQHF. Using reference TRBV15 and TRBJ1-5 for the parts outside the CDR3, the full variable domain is DAMVIQNPRYQVTQFGKPVTLSCSQTLNHNVMYWYQQKSSQAPKLLFHYYDKDFNNEADTPDNFQSRRPNTSFCFLDIRSPGLGDTAMYLCATSRVVDSNQPQHFGDGTRLSIL.

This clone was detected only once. DNA of the CDR3: TGTGCCAGCAGTTTAGCGGGAGCCTACGAGCAGTACTTC. Protein product: CASSLAGAYEQYF. This chain links TRBV28 with TRBJ2-7; 7 bases are shared with TRBD2. V gave up 2 bases and J gave up 2 bases; unmatched junction bases: 0. Germline CDR1 MDHEN, CDR2 SYDVKM. The length of the CDR3 is 13 residues.

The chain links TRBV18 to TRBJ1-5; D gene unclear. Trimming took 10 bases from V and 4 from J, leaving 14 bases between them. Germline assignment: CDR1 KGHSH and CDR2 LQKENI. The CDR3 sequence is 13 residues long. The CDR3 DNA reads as TGTGCCACCGGGGTCAGTGAGAATCAGCCCCAGCATTTT. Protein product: CATGVSENQPQHF.

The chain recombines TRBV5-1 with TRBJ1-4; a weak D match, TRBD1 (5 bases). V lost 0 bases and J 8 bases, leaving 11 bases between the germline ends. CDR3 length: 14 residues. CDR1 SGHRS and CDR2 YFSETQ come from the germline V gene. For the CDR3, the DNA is TGCGCCAGCAGCTTGGCCAGGGTCGACGAAAAACTGTTTTTT. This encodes CASSLARVDEKLFF. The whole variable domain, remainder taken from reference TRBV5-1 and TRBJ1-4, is KAGVTQTPRYLIKTRGQQVTLSCSPISGHRSVSWYQQTPGQGLQFLFEYFSETQRNKGNFPGRFSGRQFSNSRSEMNVSTLELGDSALYLCASSLARVDEKLFFGSGTQLSVL.

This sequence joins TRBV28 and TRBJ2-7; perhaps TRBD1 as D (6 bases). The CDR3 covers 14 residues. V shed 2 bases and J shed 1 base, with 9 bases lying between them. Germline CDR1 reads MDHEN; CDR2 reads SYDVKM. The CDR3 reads CASSLVRGSYEQYF. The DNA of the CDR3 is TGTGCCAGCAGTTTAGTCAGGGGATCCTACGAGCAGTACTTC.

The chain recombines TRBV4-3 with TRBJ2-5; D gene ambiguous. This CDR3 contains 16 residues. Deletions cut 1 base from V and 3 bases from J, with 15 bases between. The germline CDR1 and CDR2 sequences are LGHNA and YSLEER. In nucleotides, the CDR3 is TGCGCCAGCAGCCAAGGTTGGCTCGCCGGAGAAGAGACCCAGTACTTC. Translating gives CASSQGWLAGEETQYF.

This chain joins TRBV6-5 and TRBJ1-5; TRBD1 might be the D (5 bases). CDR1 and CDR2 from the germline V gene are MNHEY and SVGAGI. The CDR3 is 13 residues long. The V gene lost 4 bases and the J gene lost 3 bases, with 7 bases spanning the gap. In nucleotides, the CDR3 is TGTGCCAGCAGTTTGACAGACAATCAGCCCCAGCATTTT. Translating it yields CASSLTDNQPQHF.

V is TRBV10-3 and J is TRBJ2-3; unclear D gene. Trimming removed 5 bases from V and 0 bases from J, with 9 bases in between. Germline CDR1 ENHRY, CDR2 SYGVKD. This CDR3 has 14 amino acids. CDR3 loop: CAISKQTSTDTQYF. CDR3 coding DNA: TGTGCCATCAGTAAACAGACGAGCACAGATACGCAGTATTTT.

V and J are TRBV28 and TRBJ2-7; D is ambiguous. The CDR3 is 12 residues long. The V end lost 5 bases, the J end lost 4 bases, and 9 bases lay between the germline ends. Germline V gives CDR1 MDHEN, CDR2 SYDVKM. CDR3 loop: CASSPPHYEQYF. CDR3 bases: TGTGCCAGCAGTCCCCCTCATTACGAGCAGTACTTC.

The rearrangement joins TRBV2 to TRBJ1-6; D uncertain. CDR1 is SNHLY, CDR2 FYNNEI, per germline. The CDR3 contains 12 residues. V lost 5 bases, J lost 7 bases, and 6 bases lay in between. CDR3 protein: CASSLPNSPLHF. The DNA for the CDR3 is TGTGCCAGCAGTTTACCCAATTCACCCCTCCACTTT.

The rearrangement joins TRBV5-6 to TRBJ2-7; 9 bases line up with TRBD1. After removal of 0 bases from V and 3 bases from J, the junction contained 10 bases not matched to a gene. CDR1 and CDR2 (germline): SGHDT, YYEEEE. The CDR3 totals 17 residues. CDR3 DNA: TGTGCCAGCAGCTTGGAGGCGGGCTCGGGACAGGGCTACGAGCAGTACTTC. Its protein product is CASSLEAGSGQGYEQYF.

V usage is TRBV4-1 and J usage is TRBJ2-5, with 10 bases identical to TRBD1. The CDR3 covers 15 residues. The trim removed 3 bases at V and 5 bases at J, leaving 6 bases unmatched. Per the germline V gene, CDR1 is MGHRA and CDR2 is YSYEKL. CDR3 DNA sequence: TGCGCCAGCAGCCAGCTAGGACAGGGGGTCGAGACCCAGTACTTC. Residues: CASSQLGQGVETQYF.

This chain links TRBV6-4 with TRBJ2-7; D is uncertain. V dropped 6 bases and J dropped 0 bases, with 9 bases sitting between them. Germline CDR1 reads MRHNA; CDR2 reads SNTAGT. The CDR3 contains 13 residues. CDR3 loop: CASRAVSSYEQYF. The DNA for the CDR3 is TGTGCCAGCAGAGCAGTGAGCTCCTACGAGCAGTACTTC.